This TCR beta chain was documented in a study of T cell changes during pregnancy in multiple sclerosis. CDR1 is SGHAT, CDR2 FQNNGV, per germline. V shed 4 bases and J shed 3 bases, with 10 bases lying between them. The CDR3 extends over 13 amino acids. Here immunoSEQ multiplex PCR was the method, and the copy in TCRdb shows in-frame clones only, minus some. The sample carries under 50,000 clones, more than 70% recorded once. V is TRBV11-2 and J is TRBJ2-7; TRBD2 might be the D (5 bases). This clonotype originated in a female donor with multiple sclerosis, enrolled in a pregnancy study. Specimen: CD8+ T cells from peripheral blood mononuclear cells, collected in the first trimester of pregnancy. The CDR3, as DNA: TGTGCCAGCAGCTGGGGTCGGGGCTACGAGCAGTACTTC. This gives the protein CASSWGRGYEQYF.